The clone carrying this TCR beta chain has just a few counts. These data belong to a study of cytomegalovirus exposure and HLA in healthy donors. The PCR had 60 Vbeta and 13 Jbeta primers. Profiling relied on immunoSEQ multiplex PCR, and the TCRdb table lists in-frame clones only, not all of them. The sample contains more than 80,000 clones, 60% to 65% of which appear only once. This CDR3 is built from 14 residues. V was cut by 5 bases and J by 2 bases, with 13 bases left in between. The germline CDR1 and CDR2 sequences are SGHVS and FNYEAQ. Material: PBMCs. The chain combines TRBV7-6 with TRBJ2-7, with a weak D call TRBD2 (5 bases). The TCR was taken from a human donor in good health. The CDR3 spells CASSHEPGTYEQYF. CDR3 nucleotide sequence: TGTGCCAGCAGCCACGAGCCGGGGACCTACGAGCAGTACTTC.